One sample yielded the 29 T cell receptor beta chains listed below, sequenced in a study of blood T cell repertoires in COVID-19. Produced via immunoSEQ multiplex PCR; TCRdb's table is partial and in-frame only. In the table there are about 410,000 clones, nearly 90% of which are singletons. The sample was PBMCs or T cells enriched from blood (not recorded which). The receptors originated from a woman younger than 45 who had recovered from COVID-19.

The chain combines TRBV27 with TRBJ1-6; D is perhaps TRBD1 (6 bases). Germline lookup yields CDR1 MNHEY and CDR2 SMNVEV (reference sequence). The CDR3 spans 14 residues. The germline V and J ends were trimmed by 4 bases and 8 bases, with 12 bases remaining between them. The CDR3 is CASSWAGAHSPLHF. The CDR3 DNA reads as TGTGCCAGCAGTTGGGCGGGGGCGCATTCACCCCTCCACTTT.

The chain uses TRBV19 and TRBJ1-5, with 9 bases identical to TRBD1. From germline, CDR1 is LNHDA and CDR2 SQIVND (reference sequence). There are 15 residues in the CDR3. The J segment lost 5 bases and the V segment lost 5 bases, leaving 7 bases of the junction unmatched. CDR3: CASSSEDRGYQPQHF. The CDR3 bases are TGTGCCAGTAGTTCAGAGGACAGGGGTTATCAGCCCCAGCATTTT.

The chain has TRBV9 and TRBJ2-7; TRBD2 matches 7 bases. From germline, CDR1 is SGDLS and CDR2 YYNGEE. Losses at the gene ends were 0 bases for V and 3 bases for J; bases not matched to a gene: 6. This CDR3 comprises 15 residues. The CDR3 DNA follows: TGTGCCAGCAGCGTAGGTTCTAGCGGACTCTACGAGCAGTACTTC. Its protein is CASSVGSSGLYEQYF.

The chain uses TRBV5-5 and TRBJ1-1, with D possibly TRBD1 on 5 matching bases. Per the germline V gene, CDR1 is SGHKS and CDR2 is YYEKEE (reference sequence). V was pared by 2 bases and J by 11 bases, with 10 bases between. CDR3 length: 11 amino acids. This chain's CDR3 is CASSLGWGAFF. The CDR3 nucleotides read TGTGCCAGCAGCTTAGGGTGGGGCGCTTTCTTT. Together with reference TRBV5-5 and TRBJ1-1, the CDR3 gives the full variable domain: DAGVTQSPTHLIKTRGQQVTLRCSPISGHKSVSWYQQVLGQGPQFIFQYYEKEERGRGNFPDRFSARQFPNYSSELNVNALLLGDSALYLCASSLGWGAFFGQGTRLTVV.

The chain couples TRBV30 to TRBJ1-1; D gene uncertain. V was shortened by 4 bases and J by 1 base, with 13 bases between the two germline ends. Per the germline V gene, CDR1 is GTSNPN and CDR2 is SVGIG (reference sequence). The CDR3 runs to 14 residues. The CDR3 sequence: CAWILEPGNTEAFF. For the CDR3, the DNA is TGTGCCTGGATTCTCGAGCCGGGGAACACTGAAGCTTTCTTT.

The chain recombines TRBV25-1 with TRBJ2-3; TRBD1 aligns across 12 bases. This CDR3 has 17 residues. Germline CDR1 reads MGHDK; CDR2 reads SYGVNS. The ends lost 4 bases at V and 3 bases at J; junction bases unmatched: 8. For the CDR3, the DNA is TGTGCCAGCAGTGCGTCCGGGACAGGGGGCCGAACAGATACGCAGTATTTT. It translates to CASSASGTGGRTDTQYF.

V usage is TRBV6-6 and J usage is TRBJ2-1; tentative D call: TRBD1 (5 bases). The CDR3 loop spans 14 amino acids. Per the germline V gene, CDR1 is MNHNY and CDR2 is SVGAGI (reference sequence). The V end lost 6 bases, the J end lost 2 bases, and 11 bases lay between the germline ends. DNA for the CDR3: TGTGCCAGCAGAGGGGCCGAAACCTACAATGAGCAGTTCTTC. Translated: CASRGAETYNEQFF.

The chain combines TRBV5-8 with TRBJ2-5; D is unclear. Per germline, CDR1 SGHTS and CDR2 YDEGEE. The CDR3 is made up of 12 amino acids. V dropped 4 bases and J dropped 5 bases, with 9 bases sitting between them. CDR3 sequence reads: CASSPVWETQYF. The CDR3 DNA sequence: TGTGCCAGCAGCCCGGTGTGGGAGACCCAGTACTTC. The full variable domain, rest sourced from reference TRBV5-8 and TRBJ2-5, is EAGVTQSPTHLIKTRGQQATLRCSPISGHTSVYWYQQALGLGLQFLLWYDEGEERNRGNFPPRFSGRQFPNYSSELNVNALELEDSALYLCASSPVWETQYFGPGTRLLVL.

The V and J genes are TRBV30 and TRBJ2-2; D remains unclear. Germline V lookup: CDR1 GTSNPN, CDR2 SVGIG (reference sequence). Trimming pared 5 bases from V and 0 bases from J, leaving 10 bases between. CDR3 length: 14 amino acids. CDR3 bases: TGTGCCTGGTCCCCTAACGCGAACACCGGGGAGCTGTTTTTT. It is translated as CAWSPNANTGELFF. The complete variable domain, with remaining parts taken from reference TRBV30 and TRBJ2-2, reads SQTIHQWPATLVQPVGSPLSLECTVEGTSNPNLYWYRQAAGRGLQLLFYSVGIGQISSEVPQNLSASRPQDRQFILSSKKLLLSDSGFYLCAWSPNANTGELFFGEGSRLTVL.

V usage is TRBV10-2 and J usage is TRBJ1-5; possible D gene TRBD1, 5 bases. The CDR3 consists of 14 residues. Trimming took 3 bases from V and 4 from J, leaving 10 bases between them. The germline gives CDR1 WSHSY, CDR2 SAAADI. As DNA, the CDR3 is TGCGCCAGCAGTGATTTGGGGCAAAATCAGCCCCAGCATTTT. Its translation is CASSDLGQNQPQHF.

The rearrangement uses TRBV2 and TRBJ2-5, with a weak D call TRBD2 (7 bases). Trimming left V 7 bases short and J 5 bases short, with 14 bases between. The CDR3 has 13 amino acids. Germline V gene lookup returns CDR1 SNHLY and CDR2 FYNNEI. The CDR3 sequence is CASTGGAVETQYF. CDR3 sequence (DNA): TGTGCCAGCACTGGGGGGGCGGTGGAGACCCAGTACTTC.

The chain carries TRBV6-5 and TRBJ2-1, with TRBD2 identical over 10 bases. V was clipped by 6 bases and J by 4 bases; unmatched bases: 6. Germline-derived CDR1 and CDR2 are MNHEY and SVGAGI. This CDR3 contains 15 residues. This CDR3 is CASRKGLANYNEQFF. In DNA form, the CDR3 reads TGTGCCAGCAGGAAGGGACTAGCGAATTACAATGAGCAGTTCTTC.

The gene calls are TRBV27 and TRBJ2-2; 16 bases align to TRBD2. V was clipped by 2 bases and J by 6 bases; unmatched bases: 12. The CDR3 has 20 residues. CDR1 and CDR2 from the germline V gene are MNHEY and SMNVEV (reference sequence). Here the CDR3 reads CASSLGSRGLAGGPAGELFF. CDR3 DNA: TGTGCCAGCAGTTTAGGGTCTAGGGGACTAGCGGGAGGGCCCGCCGGGGAGCTGTTTTTT.

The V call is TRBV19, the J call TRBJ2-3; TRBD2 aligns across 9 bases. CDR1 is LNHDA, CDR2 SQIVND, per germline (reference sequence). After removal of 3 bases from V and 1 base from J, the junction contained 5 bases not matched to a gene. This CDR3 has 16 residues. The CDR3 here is CASSISLAGRTDTQYF. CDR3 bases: TGTGCCAGTAGTATCAGCCTAGCGGGGCGCACAGATACGCAGTATTTT.

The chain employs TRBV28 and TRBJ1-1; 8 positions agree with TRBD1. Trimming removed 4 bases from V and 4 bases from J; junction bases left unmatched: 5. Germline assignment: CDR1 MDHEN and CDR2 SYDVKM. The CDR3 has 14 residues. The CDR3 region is CASSSYRGGTEAFF. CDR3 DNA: TGTGCCAGCAGTTCATACAGGGGGGGCACTGAAGCTTTCTTT.

The CDR3 is CASRVGQGENQPQHF. The CDR3 coding sequence is TGTGCCAGCCGCGTCGGACAGGGGGAGAATCAGCCCCAGCATTTT. The chain combines TRBV2 with TRBJ1-5; TRBD1 matches 10 bases. The CDR3 spans 15 residues. After removal of 8 bases from V and 4 bases from J, the junction contained 8 bases not matched to a gene. Germline CDR1 reads SNHLY; CDR2 reads FYNNEI.

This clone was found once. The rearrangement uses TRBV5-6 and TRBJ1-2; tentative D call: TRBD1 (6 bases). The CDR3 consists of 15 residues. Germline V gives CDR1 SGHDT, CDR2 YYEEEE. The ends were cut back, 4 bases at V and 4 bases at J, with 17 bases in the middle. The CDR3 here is CASSPITDRTYGYTF. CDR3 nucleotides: TGTGCCAGCAGCCCTATCACAGACAGGACCTATGGCTACACCTTC.

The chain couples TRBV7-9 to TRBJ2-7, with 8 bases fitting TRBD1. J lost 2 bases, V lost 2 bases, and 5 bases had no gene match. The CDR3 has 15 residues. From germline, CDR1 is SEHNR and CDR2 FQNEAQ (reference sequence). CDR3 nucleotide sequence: TGTGCCAGCAGCTTACAGGCAGGGGGCCCCTACGAGCAGTACTTC. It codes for CASSLQAGGPYEQYF.

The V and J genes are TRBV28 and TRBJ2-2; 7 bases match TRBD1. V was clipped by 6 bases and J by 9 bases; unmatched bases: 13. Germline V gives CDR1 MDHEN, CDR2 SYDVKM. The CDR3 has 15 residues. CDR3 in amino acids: CASREFGTANRELFF. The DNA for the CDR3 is TGTGCCAGCAGGGAGTTCGGGACAGCAAACCGGGAGCTGTTTTTT.

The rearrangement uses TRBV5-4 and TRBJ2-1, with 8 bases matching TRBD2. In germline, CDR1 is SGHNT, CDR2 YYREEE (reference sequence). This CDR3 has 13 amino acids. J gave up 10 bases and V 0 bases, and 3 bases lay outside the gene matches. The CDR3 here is CASSLVAGREQFF. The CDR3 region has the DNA TGTGCCAGCAGCTTGGTAGCGGGAAGGGAGCAGTTCTTC.

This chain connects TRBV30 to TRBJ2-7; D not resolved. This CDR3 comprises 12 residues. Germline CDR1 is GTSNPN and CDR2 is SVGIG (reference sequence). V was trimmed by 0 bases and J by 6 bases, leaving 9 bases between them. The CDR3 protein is CAWSVAVREQYF. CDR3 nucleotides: TGTGCCTGGAGTGTGGCTGTACGCGAGCAGTACTTC.

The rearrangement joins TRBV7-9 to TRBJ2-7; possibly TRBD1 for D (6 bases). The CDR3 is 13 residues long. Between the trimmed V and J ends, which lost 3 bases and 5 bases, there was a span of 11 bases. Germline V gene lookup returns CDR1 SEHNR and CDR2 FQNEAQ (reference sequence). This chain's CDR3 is CASSFTGFHEQYF. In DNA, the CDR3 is TGTGCCAGCAGCTTTACAGGGTTCCACGAGCAGTACTTC.

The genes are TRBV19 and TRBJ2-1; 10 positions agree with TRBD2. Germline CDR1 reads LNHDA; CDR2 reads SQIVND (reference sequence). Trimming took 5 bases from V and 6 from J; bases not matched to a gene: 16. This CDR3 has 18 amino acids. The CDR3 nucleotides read TGTGCCAGTAGTCTACTCGGGAGCGGGAGGGCCAGCCTCAATGAGCAGTTCTTC. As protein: CASSLLGSGRASLNEQFF. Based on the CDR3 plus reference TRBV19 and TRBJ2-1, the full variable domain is DGGITQSPKYLFRKEGQNVTLSCEQNLNHDAMYWYRQDPGQGLRLIYYSQIVNDFQKGDIAEGYSVSREKKESFPLTVTSAQKNPTAFYLCASSLLGSGRASLNEQFFGPGTRLTVL.

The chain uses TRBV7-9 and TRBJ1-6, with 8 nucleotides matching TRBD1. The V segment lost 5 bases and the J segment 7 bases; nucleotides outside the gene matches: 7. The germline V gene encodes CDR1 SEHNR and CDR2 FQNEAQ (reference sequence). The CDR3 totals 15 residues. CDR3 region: CASSPGQGPNSPLHF. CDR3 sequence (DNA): TGTGCCAGCAGCCCCGGACAGGGTCCGAATTCACCCCTCCACTTT.

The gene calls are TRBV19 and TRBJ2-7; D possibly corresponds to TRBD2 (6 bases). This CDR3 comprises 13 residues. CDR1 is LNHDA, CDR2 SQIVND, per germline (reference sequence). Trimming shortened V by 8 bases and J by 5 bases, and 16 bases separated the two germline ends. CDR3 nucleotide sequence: TGTGCCAGTGGAGGGTTTGTCGGAGACGAGCAGTACTTC. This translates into CASGGFVGDEQYF.

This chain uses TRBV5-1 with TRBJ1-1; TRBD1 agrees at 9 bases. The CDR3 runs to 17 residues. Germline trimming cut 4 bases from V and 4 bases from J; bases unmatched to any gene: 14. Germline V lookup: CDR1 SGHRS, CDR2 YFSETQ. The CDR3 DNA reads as TGCGCCAGCAGCGGGGGACAGGGAATCATGCGCGGCACTGAAGCTTTCTTT. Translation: CASSGGQGIMRGTEAFF.

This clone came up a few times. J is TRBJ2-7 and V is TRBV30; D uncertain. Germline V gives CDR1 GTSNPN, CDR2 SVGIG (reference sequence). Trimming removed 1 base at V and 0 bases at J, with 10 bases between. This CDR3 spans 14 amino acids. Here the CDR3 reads CAWSGRLSSYEQYF. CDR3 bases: TGTGCCTGGAGTGGCAGACTTAGCTCCTACGAGCAGTACTTC.

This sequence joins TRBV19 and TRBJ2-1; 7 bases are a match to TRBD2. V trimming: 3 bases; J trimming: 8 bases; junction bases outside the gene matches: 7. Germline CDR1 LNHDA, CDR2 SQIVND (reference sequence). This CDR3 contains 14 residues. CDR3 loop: CASSISAGVHEQFF. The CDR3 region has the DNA TGTGCCAGTAGTATTAGCGCGGGAGTACATGAGCAGTTCTTC.

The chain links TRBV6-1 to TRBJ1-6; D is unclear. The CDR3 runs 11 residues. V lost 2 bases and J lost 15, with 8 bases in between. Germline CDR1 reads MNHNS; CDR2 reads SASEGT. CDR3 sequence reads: CASSEQRDLHF. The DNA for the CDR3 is TGTGCCAGCAGTGAACAGCGGGACCTCCACTTT.